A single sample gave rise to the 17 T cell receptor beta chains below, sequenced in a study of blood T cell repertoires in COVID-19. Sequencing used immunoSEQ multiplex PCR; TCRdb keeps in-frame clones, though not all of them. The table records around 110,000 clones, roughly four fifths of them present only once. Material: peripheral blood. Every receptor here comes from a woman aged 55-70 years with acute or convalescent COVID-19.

The CDR3 spells CASSQRPGSSNIQYF. The CDR3 DNA reads as TGTGCCAGCAGTCAAAGGCCCGGGAGTTCAAACATTCAGTACTTC. J is TRBJ2-4 and V is TRBV6-5, with D perhaps matching TRBD2 (6 bases). V lost 5 bases, J lost 6 bases, and 17 bases lay in between. CDR1 is MNHEY and CDR2 is SVGAGI in the germline V gene. The CDR3 runs 15 residues.

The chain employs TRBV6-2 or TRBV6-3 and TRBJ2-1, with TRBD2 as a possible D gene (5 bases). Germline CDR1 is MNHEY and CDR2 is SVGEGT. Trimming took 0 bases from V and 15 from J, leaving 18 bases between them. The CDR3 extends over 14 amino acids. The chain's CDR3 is CASSYSSVVVRGFF. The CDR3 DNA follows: TGTGCCAGCAGTTACTCGTCGGTGGTAGTCCGGGGGTTCTTC.

The CDR3 coding sequence is TGTGCCAGCAGCCATAGCGGGACAGATACGCAGTATTTT. Translating it yields CASSHSGTDTQYF. V is TRBV27 and J is TRBJ2-3; 7 positions match TRBD2. Germline-derived CDR1 and CDR2 are MNHEY and SMNVEV (reference sequence). Trimming removed 6 bases from V and 3 bases from J; junction bases left unmatched: 3. The CDR3 runs 13 residues.

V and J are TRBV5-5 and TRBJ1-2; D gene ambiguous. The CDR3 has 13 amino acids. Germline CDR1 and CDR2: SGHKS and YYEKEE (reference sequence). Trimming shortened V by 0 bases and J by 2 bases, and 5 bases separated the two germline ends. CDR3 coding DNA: TGTGCCAGCAGCTTGGCGGGGAACTATGGCTACACCTTC. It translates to CASSLAGNYGYTF.

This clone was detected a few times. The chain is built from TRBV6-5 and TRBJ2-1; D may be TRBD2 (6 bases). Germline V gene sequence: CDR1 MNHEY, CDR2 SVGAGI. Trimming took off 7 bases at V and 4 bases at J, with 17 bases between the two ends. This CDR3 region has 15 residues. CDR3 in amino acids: CASISGGALYNEQFF. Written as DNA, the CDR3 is TGTGCCAGCATTTCTGGCGGGGCCCTATACAATGAGCAGTTCTTC.

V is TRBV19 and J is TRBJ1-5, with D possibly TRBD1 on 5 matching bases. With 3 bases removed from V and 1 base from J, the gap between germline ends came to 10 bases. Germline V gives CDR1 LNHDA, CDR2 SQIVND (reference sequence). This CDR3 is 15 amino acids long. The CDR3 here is CASSIWGGSNQPQHF. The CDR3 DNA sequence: TGTGCCAGTAGTATTTGGGGCGGCAGCAATCAGCCCCAGCATTTT.

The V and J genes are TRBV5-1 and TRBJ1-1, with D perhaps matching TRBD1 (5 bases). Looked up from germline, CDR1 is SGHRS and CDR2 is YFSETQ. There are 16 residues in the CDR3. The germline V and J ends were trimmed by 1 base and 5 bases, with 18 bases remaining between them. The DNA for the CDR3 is TGCGCCAGCAGCTTGTTCCAGGGAAATGTCGGGACTGAAGCTTTCTTT. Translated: CASSLFQGNVGTEAFF.

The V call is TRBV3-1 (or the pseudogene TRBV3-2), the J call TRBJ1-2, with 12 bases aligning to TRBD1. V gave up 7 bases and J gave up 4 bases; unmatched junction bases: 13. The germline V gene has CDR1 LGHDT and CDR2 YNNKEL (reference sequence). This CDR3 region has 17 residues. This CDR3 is CASTPGQGARWGYGYTF. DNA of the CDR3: TGTGCCAGCACCCCGGGACAGGGGGCGCGTTGGGGCTATGGCTACACCTTC.

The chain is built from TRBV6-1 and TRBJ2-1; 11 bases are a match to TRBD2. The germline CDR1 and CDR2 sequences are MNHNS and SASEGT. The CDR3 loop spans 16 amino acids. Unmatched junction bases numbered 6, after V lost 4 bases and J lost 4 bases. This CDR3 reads CASSGGSGGGYNEQFF. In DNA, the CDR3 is TGTGCCAGCAGTGGCGGTAGCGGGGGGGGGTACAATGAGCAGTTCTTC.

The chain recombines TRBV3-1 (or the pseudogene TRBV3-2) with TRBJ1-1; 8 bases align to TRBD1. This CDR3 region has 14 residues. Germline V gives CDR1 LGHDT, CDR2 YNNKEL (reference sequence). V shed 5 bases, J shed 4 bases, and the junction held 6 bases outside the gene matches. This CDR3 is CASSGPTGGTEAFF. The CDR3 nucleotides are TGTGCCAGCAGCGGACCAACAGGGGGCACTGAAGCTTTCTTT.

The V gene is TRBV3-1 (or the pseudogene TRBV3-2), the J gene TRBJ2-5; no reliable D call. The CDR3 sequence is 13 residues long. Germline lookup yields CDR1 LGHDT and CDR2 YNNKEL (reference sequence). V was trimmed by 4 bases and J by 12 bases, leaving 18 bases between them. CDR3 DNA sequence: TGTGCCAGCAGCCTCCCCGCTAGGAGTCCCGAGTACTTC. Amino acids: CASSLPARSPEYF.

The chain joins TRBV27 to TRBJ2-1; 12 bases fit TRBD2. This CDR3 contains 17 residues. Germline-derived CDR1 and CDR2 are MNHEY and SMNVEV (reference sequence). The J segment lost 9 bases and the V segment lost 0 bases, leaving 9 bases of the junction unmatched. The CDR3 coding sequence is TGTGCCAGCAGTTTATCGATCTCTAGCGGGGGGGCAAGTGAGCAGTTCTTC. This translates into CASSLSISSGGASEQFF.

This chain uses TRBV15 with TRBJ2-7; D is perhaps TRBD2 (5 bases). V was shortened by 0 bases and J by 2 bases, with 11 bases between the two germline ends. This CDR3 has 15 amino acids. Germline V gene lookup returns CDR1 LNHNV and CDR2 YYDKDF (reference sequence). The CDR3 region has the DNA TGTGCCACCAGCAGAGATCGGGATCCGACCTACGAGCAGTACTTC. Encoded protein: CATSRDRDPTYEQYF.

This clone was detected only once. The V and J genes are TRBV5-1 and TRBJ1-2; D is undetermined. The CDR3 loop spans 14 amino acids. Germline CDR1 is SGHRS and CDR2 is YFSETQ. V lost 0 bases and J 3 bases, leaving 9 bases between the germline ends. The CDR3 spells CASSLDTDYYGYTF. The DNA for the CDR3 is TGCGCCAGCAGCTTGGATACGGACTACTATGGCTACACCTTC.

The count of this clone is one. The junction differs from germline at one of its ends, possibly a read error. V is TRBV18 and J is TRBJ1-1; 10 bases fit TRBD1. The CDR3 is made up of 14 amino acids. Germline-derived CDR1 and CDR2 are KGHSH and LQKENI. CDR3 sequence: CASSPPGQGPEAFF. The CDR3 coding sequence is TGTGCCAGCTCGCCACCGGGACAGGGGCCTGAAGCTTTCTTT.

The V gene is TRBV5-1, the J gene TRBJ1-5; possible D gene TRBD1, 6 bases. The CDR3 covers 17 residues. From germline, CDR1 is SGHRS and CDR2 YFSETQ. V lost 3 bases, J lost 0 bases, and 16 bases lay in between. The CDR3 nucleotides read TGCGCCAGCAGCTACGGCGACGGGGGGGCTAGCAATCAGCCCCAGCATTTT. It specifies CASSYGDGGASNQPQHF.

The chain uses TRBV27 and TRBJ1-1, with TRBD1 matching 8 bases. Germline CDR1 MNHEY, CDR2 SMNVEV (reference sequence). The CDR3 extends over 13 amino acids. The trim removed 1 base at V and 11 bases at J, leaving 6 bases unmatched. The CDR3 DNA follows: TGTGCCAGCAGTTTATTAGGACAGGGACGGGCTTTCTTT. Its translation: CASSLLGQGRAFF.